This T cell receptor (beta chain) was found in a study of T cell clonality in common variable immunodeficiency. Regarding this clone: The antigen is undetermined. Read data end 3 residues before the CDR3 end; the end is taken from the germline J gene.

Regarding the study as a whole: Fewer deletions and N-nucleotide insertions were reportedly seen in common variable immunodeficiency TCR beta sequences.

Repertoires were generated with immunoSEQ multiplex PCR, while TCRdb's copy carries only in-frame clones and drops some. The sample contains approximately 28,000 clones, none of them singletons. The CDR3 spans 13 residues. J was trimmed by 4 bases and V by 5 bases; bases with no gene match: 6. Germline values: CDR1 DFQATT, CDR2 SNEGSKA (reference sequence). Diagnosis required reduced IgG, IgA and/or IgM with specific antibody deficiency. The chain uses TRBV20-1 and TRBJ1-2, with 8 positions matching TRBD1. This clonotype originated in a human donor with common variable immunodeficiency. The sample consisted of peripheral blood mononuclear cells. The DNA read from the CDR3 is TGCAGTGCTCCGACAGGGGTTAGCTATGGC. It encodes CSAPTGVSYG. The CDR3 reads in full as CSAPTGVSYGYTF.